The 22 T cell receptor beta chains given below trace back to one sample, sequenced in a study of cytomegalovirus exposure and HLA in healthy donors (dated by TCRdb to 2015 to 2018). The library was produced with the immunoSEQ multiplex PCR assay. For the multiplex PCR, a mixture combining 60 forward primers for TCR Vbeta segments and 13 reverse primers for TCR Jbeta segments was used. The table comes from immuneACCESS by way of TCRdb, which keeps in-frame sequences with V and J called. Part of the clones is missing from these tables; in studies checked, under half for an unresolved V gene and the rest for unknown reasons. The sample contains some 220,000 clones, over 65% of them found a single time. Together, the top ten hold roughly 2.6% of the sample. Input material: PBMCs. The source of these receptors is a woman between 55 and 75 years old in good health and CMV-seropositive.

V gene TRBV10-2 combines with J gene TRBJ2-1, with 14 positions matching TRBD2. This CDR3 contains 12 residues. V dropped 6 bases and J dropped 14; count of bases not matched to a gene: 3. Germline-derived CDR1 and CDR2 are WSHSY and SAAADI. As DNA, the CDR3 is TGCGCCAGCAGGGAGGGACTAGCGGGGGAGTTCTTC. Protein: CASREGLAGEFF.

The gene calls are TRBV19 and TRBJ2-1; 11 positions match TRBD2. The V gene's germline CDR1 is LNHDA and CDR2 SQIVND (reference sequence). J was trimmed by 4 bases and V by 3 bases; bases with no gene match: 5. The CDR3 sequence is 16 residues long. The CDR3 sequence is CASSIRLAGIYNEQFF. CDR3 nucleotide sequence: TGTGCCAGTAGTATTCGACTAGCGGGGATATACAATGAGCAGTTCTTC.

CDR3 bases: TGTGCCAGCAGCGTATACGGGGGACTAATTCCCAATGAGCAGTTCTTC. Protein: CASSVYGGLIPNEQFF. The chain joins TRBV9 to TRBJ2-1, with 7 bases aligning to TRBD2. The junction had 10 bases not matched to a gene; V was cut back by 1 base and J by 6 bases. The CDR3 has 16 residues. The V gene's germline CDR1 is SGDLS and CDR2 YYNGEE.

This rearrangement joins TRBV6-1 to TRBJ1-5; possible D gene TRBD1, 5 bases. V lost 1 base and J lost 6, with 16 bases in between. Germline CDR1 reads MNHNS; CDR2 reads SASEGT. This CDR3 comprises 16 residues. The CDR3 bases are TGTGCCAGCAGTGAAGGGACACCCTTCGGCGGTCAGCCCCAGCATTTT. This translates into CASSEGTPFGGQPQHF.

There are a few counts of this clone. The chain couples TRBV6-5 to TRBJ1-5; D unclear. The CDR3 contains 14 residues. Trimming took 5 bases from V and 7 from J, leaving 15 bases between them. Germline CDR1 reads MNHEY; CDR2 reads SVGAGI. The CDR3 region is CASSPRHNGQPQHF. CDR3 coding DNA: TGTGCCAGCAGTCCCCGACACAATGGGCAGCCCCAGCATTTT.

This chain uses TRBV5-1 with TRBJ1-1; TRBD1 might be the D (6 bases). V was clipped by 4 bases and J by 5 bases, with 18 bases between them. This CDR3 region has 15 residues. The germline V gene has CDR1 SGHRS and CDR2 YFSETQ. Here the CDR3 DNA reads TGCGCCAGCAGCCTCGGGACATTAGTAGAAACTGAAGCTTTCTTT. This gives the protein CASSLGTLVETEAFF.

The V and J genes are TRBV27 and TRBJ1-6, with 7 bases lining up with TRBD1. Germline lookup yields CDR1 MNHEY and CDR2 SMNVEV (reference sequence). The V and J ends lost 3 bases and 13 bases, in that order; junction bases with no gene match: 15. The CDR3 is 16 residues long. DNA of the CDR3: TGTGCCAGCAGTTTGGGTTCCGGGACAGCCCGTTTTCCCCTCCACTTT. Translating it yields CASSLGSGTARFPLHF.

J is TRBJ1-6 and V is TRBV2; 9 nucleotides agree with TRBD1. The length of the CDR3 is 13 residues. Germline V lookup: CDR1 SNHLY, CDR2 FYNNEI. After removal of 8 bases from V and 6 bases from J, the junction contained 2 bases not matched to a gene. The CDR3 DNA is TGTGCCAGCCTGGACAGGGGTAATTCACCCCTCCACTTT. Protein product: CASLDRGNSPLHF.

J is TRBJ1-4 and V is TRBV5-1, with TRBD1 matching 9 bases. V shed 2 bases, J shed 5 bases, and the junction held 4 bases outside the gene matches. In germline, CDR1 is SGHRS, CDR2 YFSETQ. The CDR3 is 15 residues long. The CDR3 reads CASSFRTGVNEKLFF. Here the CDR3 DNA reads TGCGCCAGCAGCTTTCGGACAGGGGTGAATGAAAAACTGTTTTTT.

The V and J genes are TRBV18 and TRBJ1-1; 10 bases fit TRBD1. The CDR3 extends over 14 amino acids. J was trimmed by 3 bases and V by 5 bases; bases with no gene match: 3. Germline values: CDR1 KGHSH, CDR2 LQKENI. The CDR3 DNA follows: TGTGCCAGCTCATCTGGGACAGGGGACACTGAAGCTTTCTTT. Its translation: CASSSGTGDTEAFF. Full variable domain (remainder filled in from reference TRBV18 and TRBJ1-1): NAGVMQNPRHLVRRRGQEARLRCSPMKGHSHVYWYRQLPEEGLKFMVYLQKENIIDESGMPKERFSAEFPKEGPSILRIQQVVRGDSAAYFCASSSGTGDTEAFFGQGTRLTVV.

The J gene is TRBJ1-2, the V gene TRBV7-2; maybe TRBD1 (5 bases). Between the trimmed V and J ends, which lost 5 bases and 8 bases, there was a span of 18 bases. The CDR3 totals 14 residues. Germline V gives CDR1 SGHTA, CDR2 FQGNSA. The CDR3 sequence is CASSPIGGAGGYTF. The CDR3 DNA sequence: TGTGCCAGCAGCCCAATAGGTGGGGCGGGGGGCTACACCTTC. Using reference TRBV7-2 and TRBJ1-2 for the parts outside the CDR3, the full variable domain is GAGVSQSPSNKVTEKGKDVELRCDPISGHTALYWYRQSLGQGLEFLIYFQGNSAPDKSGLPSDRFSAERTGGSVSTLTIQRTQQEDSAVYLCASSPIGGAGGYTFGSGTRLTVV.

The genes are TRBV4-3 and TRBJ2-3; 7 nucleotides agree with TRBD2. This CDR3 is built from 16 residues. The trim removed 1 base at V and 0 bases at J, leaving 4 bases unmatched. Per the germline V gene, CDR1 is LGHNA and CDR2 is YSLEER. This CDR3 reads CASSQGNSGSTDTQYF. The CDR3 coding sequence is TGCGCCAGCAGCCAAGGGAATAGCGGGAGCACAGATACGCAGTATTTT.

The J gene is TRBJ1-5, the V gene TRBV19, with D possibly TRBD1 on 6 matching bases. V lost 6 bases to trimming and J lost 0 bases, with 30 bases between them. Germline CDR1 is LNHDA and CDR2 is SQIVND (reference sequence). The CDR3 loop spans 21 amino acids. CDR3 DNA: TGTGCCAGTAGCGATCCGTGGGGCAGGGGATTTCAGACCTATAGCAATCAGCCCCAGCATTTT. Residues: CASSDPWGRGFQTYSNQPQHF. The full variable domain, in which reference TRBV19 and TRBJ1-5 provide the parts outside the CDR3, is DGGITQSPKYLFRKEGQNVTLSCEQNLNHDAMYWYRQDPGQGLRLIYYSQIVNDFQKGDIAEGYSVSREKKESFPLTVTSAQKNPTAFYLCASSDPWGRGFQTYSNQPQHFGDGTRLSIL.

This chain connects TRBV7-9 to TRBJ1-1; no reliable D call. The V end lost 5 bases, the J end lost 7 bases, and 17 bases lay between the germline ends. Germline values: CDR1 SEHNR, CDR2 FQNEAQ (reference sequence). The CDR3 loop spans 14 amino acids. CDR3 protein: CASSGKMTKLEAFF. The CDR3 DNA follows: TGTGCCAGCAGCGGAAAAATGACAAAACTTGAAGCTTTCTTT.

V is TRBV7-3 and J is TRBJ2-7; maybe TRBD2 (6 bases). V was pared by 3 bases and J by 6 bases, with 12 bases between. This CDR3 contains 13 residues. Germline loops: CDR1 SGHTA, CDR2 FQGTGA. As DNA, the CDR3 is TGTGCCAGCAGCTTGGGACTGACTTCCGAGCAGTACTTC. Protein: CASSLGLTSEQYF.

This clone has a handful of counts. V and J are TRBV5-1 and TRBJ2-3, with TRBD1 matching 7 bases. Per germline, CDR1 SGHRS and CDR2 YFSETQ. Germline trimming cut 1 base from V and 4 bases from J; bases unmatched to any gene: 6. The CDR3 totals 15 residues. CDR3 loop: CASSLTGVGADTQYF. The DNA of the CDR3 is TGCGCCAGCAGCTTGACAGGGGTCGGGGCAGATACGCAGTATTTT. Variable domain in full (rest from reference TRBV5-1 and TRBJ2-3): KAGVTQTPRYLIKTRGQQVTLSCSPISGHRSVSWYQQTPGQGLQFLFEYFSETQRNKGNFPGRFSGRQFSNSRSEMNVSTLELGDSALYLCASSLTGVGADTQYFGPGTRLTVL.

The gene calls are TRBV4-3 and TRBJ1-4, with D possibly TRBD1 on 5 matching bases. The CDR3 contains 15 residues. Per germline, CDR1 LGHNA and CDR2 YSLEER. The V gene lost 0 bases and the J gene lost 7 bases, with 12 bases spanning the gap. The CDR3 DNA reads TGCGCCAGCAGCCAAGATATCCAGGGTGGTGAAAAACTGTTTTTT. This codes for CASSQDIQGGEKLFF.

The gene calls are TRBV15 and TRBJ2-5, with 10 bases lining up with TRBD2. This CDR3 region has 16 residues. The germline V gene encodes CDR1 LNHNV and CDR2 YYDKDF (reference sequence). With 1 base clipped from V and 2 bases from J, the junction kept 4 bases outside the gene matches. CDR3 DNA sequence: TGTGCCACCAGCAGAGGACTAGCGGGTCGTCAAGAGACCCAGTACTTC. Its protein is CATSRGLAGRQETQYF.

The CDR3 reads CASSIRTGTGVPYGYTF. The CDR3 DNA sequence: TGTGCCAGCAGCATCCGAACCGGGACAGGGGTCCCCTATGGCTACACCTTC. This chain joins TRBV5-4 and TRBJ1-2; 10 bases are a match to TRBD1. After removal of 4 bases from V and 4 bases from J, the junction contained 13 bases not matched to a gene. Per germline, CDR1 SGHNT and CDR2 YYREEE (reference sequence). The CDR3 contains 17 residues. Filled out from reference TRBV5-4 and TRBJ1-2, the complete variable domain reads ETGVTQSPTHLIKTRGQQVTLRCSSQSGHNTVSWYQQALGQGPQFIFQYYREEENGRGNFPPRFSGLQFPNYSSELNVNALELDDSALYLCASSIRTGTGVPYGYTFGSGTRLTVV.

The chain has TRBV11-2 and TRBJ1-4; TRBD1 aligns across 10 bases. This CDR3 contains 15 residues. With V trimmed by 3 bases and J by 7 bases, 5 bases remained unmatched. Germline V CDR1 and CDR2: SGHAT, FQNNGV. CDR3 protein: CASSFPGQGSEKLFF. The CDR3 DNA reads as TGTGCCAGCAGCTTCCCGGGACAGGGGTCTGAAAAACTGTTTTTT.

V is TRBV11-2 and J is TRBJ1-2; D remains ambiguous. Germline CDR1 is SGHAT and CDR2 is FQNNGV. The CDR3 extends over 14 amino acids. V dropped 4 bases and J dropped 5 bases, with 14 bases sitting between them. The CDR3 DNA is TGTGCCAGCAGCTCCCAATCCAGCGGGTATGGCTACACCTTC. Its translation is CASSSQSSGYGYTF.

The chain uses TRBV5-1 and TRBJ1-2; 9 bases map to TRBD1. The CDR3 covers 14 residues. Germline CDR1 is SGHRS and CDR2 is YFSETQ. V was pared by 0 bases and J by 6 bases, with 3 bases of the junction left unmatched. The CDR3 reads CASSLDRGRDGYTF. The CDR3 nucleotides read TGCGCCAGCAGCTTGGACAGGGGGCGAGATGGCTACACCTTC.